Below, 18 T cell receptor beta chains from the same sample are listed, as sequenced in a study of technical replicates of blood from four donors. Here immunoSEQ multiplex PCR was the method, and the copy in TCRdb shows in-frame clones only, minus some. Of some 71,000 clones in the sample, approximately 97% were seen once. The sequencing input was T cells isolated from PBMCs. These receptors originate from a human donor in good health.

The rearrangement joins TRBV30 to TRBJ2-7, with 12 bases identical to TRBD1. Germline V lookup: CDR1 GTSNPN, CDR2 SVGIG (reference sequence). The V segment lost 1 base and the J segment 4 bases; nucleotides outside the gene matches: 8. This CDR3 contains 16 residues. The CDR3 nucleotides are TGTGCCTGGAGTGGACCCCGGGACAGGGGGCTTTACGAGCAGTACTTC. Translation gives CAWSGPRDRGLYEQYF.

The rearrangement uses TRBV2 and TRBJ2-1; 10 positions match TRBD2. The trim removed 6 bases at V and 4 bases at J, leaving 6 bases unmatched. This CDR3 has 15 residues. Germline V gene data show CDR1 as SNHLY and CDR2 as FYNNEI. The CDR3 reads CASSAGTSEYNEQFF. CDR3 bases: TGTGCCAGCAGCGCCGGGACTAGCGAATACAATGAGCAGTTCTTC.

The chain combines TRBV30 with TRBJ2-1, with 13 bases matching TRBD2. This CDR3 comprises 15 residues. Germline V gene data show CDR1 as GTSNPN and CDR2 as SVGIG (reference sequence). V lost 5 bases to trimming and J lost 7 bases; unmatched junction nucleotides: 8. DNA of the CDR3: TGTGCCTGGGCCCCGGGACTAGCGGGAATAAATGAGCAGTTCTTC. Translating gives CAWAPGLAGINEQFF.

The V and J genes are TRBV28 and TRBJ2-1, with TRBD2 identical over 7 bases. The V and J ends lost 2 bases and 6 bases, in that order; junction bases with no gene match: 7. The CDR3 sequence is 15 residues long. The germline gives CDR1 MDHEN, CDR2 SYDVKM. Here the CDR3 DNA reads TGTGCCAGCAGTTTAGCGCGCGGGAGAAGCAATGAGCAGTTCTTC. Translating it yields CASSLARGRSNEQFF.

This sequence joins TRBV10-3 and TRBJ1-1, with a tentative D call TRBD1 (5 bases). The CDR3 covers 13 residues. The germline V and J ends were trimmed by 0 bases and 6 bases, with 8 bases remaining between them. From germline, CDR1 is ENHRY and CDR2 SYGVKD. CDR3 loop: CAISESGQPEAFF. Written as DNA, the CDR3 is TGTGCCATCAGTGAGTCTGGACAACCTGAAGCTTTCTTT.

V usage is TRBV21-1 and J usage is TRBJ2-7; the table's D gene call, TRBD1, was not cross checked with the DNA. TRBV21-1 is shown as a pseudogene. This CDR3 region has 13 residues. CDR3 DNA: TGTGCCACCCTCACAGAACGGCCCTACGAGCAGTACTTC. Translation: CATLTERPYEQYF.

This clone was seen a single time. This chain joins TRBV9 and TRBJ2-5; possible D gene TRBD2, 6 bases. From germline, CDR1 is SGDLS and CDR2 YYNGEE. V lost 0 bases, J lost 1 base, and 10 bases lay in between. CDR3 length equals 15 residues. The CDR3 region has the DNA TGTGCCAGCAGCGTAGGGGGCGGGACCCAAGAGACCCAGTACTTC. It specifies CASSVGGGTQETQYF.

The chain recombines TRBV2 with TRBJ2-5; the match to TRBD2 covers 11 bases. Trimming took 4 bases from V and 4 from J; bases not matched to a gene: 11. From germline, CDR1 is SNHLY and CDR2 FYNNEI. CDR3 length equals 17 residues. CDR3 sequence reads: CASSVPATSGSRETQYF. Written as DNA, the CDR3 is TGTGCCAGCAGTGTCCCCGCCACTAGCGGGAGTAGAGAGACCCAGTACTTC.

The rearrangement uses TRBV27 and TRBJ2-7; 7 nucleotides match TRBD1. In germline, CDR1 is MNHEY, CDR2 SMNVEV (reference sequence). The V and J ends lost 3 bases and 5 bases, in that order; junction bases with no gene match: 4. The CDR3 covers 13 residues. The CDR3 protein is CASSFSRGHEQYF. DNA for the CDR3: TGTGCCAGCAGTTTCTCGAGGGGGCACGAGCAGTACTTC.

The V call is TRBV27, the J call TRBJ1-1; TRBD1 agrees at 9 bases. Germline V lookup: CDR1 MNHEY, CDR2 SMNVEV (reference sequence). The CDR3 runs 14 residues. After removal of 3 bases from V and 7 bases from J, the junction contained 6 bases not matched to a gene. The CDR3 sequence is CASSFYRGHDEAFF. In DNA, the CDR3 is TGTGCCAGCAGTTTTTACAGGGGGCATGATGAAGCTTTCTTT.

This clone was observed a handful of times. The genes are TRBV7-9 and TRBJ1-1, with 8 nucleotides matching TRBD1. Germline CDR1 is SEHNR and CDR2 is FQNEAQ (reference sequence). Trimming cost V 5 bases and J 5 bases; bases outside gene matches: 4. The CDR3 has 13 amino acids. The CDR3 loop reads CASSPTGGTEAFF. In nucleotides, the CDR3 is TGTGCCAGCAGCCCAACAGGGGGAACTGAAGCTTTCTTT.

V and J are TRBV30 and TRBJ1-2; D possibly corresponds to TRBD1 (6 bases). Germline V gene data show CDR1 as GTSNPN and CDR2 as SVGIG (reference sequence). Trimming pared 0 bases from V and 8 bases from J, leaving 13 bases between. This CDR3 has 13 residues. DNA of the CDR3: TGTGCCTGGAGTGTGAGCGGGGGCGTCGGCTACACCTTC. Protein sequence: CAWSVSGGVGYTF.

The rearrangement joins TRBV7-2 to TRBJ2-7; D is unresolved. The CDR3 totals 11 residues. V was cut by 5 bases and J by 1 base, with 3 bases left in between. Germline CDR1 and CDR2: SGHTA and FQGNSA. The CDR3 DNA follows: TGTGCCAGCAGCCCGTCCTACGAGCAGTACTTC. As protein: CASSPSYEQYF.

V and J are TRBV28 and TRBJ1-4; a weak D match, TRBD1 (6 bases). The CDR3 runs 12 residues. The germline CDR1 and CDR2 sequences are MDHEN and SYDVKM. V lost 7 bases and J lost 5, with 8 bases in between. CDR3 amino acids: CASTQGNEKLFF. The DNA for the CDR3 is TGTGCCAGCACACAGGGAAATGAAAAACTGTTTTTT.

This sequence joins TRBV11-2 and TRBJ1-2, with D maybe TRBD1 (6 bases). The length of the CDR3 is 13 residues. V was clipped by 1 base and J by 3 bases, with 6 bases between them. Germline CDR1 and CDR2: SGHAT and FQNNGV. In nucleotides, the CDR3 is TGTGCCAGCAGCTTAGGACAGGACTATGGCTACACCTTC. Protein: CASSLGQDYGYTF.

The gene calls are TRBV4-1 and TRBJ2-7; 7 bases are shared with TRBD1. Trimming at V came to 3 bases and at J to 0 bases, leaving 8 bases not matched to a gene. Germline V gene data show CDR1 as MGHRA and CDR2 as YSYEKL. The CDR3 is 16 residues long. The CDR3 DNA follows: TGCGCCAGCAGCCATGACGGACAGGCCGACTCCTACGAGCAGTACTTC. Translation gives CASSHDGQADSYEQYF.

This clone was seen only once. The chain links TRBV2 to TRBJ1-1; D is perhaps TRBD1 (5 bases). Germline V gene lookup returns CDR1 SNHLY and CDR2 FYNNEI. The CDR3 has 15 amino acids. Between the trimmed V and J ends, which lost 1 base and 0 bases, there was a span of 9 bases. The CDR3 protein is CASSEGREMNTEAFF. DNA for the CDR3: TGTGCCAGCAGTGAAGGCAGGGAAATGAACACTGAAGCTTTCTTT.

The V and J genes are TRBV4-3 and TRBJ2-2, with 7 nucleotides matching TRBD1. This CDR3 contains 14 residues. The V gene end was trimmed by 5 bases and the J gene end by 4 bases; junction bases not matched to a gene: 4. The V gene's germline CDR1 is LGHNA and CDR2 YSLEER. Here the CDR3 DNA reads TGCGCCAGCAGCATCTACAGGGGCACCGGGGAGCTGTTTTTT. Translation: CASSIYRGTGELFF.